This TCR beta chain comes out of a study of vaccination effects on CD4 cells after COVID-19. Produced via immunoSEQ multiplex PCR; TCRdb's table is partial and in-frame only. The data hold 25,000 to 35,000 clones, with around 74% observed a single time. Before sequencing, viral peptide pools were used by the ViraFEST assay to expand antigen-specific CD4+ T cells. With nine to eleven days of culture completed, CD4+ T cells were isolated. Either the BNT162b2 or mRNA-1273 vaccine was given to participants in two doses. Neither prior SARS-CoV-2 infection nor positive nucleocapsid antibodies were present in the vaccine recipients. On this clone: Its antigen is unknown.

The CDR3 totals 13 residues. V was cut by 4 bases and J by 3 bases, with 10 bases left in between. CDR1 and CDR2 from the germline V gene are SQVTM and ANQGSEA. The sample in question was CD4+ T cells from PBMCs cultured with HCoV-OC43 spike peptides, obtained after COVID-19 vaccination. Subset noted: HCoV-OC43 spike overlapping peptide pool stimulation. This sequence joins TRBV29-1 and TRBJ1-3; possible D gene TRBD1, 5 bases. The source is a human donor who received a COVID-19 vaccine. CDR3 protein: CSVAPDSGNTIYF. In nucleotides, the CDR3 is TGCAGCGTTGCACCTGACAGTGGAAACACCATATATTTT.